This is a list of T cell receptor beta chains from one sample in a study of read filtering for tumor transcriptome and immune sequencing. TCRdb used MiXCR to reprocess the reads, holding one entry per CDR3 protein. The sample has some 50,000 distinct CDR3 sequences, roughly 20% seen once; the top ten hold less than 45%. Source material: a population of CD138-negative cells sorted from bone marrow. Every receptor here comes from a donor aged 40 or older with multiple myeloma. Both conserved end residues are part of each CDR3. D genes are given only for firm matches. The size of a clone is reported for some rows only, either as once, few or many, or as a class for expanded clones.

clone size	V gene	J gene	D gene	CDR3 DNA	CDR3 protein
many	TRBV6-5	TRBJ2-1	TRBD1	TGTGCCAGCAGTTACATCGGGACAGGAGGGTCAGATGAGCAGTTCTTC	CASSYIGTGGSDEQFF
many	TRBV29-1	TRBJ2-3	-	TGCAGCGTTGCCGGGTCTACGGATACGCAGTATTTT	CSVAGSTDTQYF
many	TRBV7-6	TRBJ2-3	TRBD1	TGTGCCAGCAGCCTCCGGGACAGGGGCACAGATACGCAGTATTTT	CASSLRDRGTDTQYF
many	TRBV7-9	TRBJ2-3	-	TGTGCCAGCAGCTTTAGCGTTAGCACAGGTACGCAGTATTTT	CASSFSVSTGTQYF
few	TRBV3-1	TRBJ2-2	TRBD1	TGTGCCAGCAGCCAGGACAGGGTGGCCACCGGGGAGCTGTTTTTT	CASSQDRVATGELFF
many	TRBV2	TRBJ2-1	TRBD2	TGTGCCAGCAGTGCGGGACTAGCGAATGAGCAGTTCTTC	CASSAGLANEQFF
many	TRBV28	TRBJ2-7	TRBD1	TGTGCCAGCAGTCCTTGGACAGGAAACTACGAGCAGTACTTC	CASSPWTGNYEQYF
-	TRBV12-3/TRBV12-4	TRBJ1-1	-	TGTGCCAGCAGCCTATATCAGGGCCTCACCGAAGCTTTCTTT	CASSLYQGLTEAFF
few	TRBV5-1	TRBJ2-2	TRBD2	TGCGCCAGCAGCTGGGGAGGGGAAACCGGGGAGCTGTTTTTT	CASSWGGETGELFF
few	TRBV20-1	TRBJ1-5	-	TGCAGTGCTAGATGGGCGGGCCAGCCCCAGCATTTT	CSARWAGQPQHF
few	TRBV6-1	TRBJ1-5	TRBD1	TGTGCCAGCAGTGAACACAGGGGATGGGGAAATCAGCCCCAGCATTTT	CASSEHRGWGNQPQHF
many	TRBV29-1	TRBJ2-3	TRBD2	TGCAGCGTTGTCGTGGCGGGAGAGTCAGGAGATACGCAGTATTTT	CSVVVAGESGDTQYF
many	TRBV10-2	TRBJ2-6	TRBD2	TGCGCCAGCAGTCTAGCGGGGAACTCTGGGGCCAACGTCCTGACTTTC	CASSLAGNSGANVLTF
many	TRBV19	TRBJ2-2	-	TGTGCCGGTACAGGGTTGAACGGGGAGCTGTTTTTT	CAGTGLNGELFF
many	TRBV7-8	TRBJ2-5	TRBD2	TGTGCCAGCAGCTCAGGCTTTAGCGGGGGAGGAGAGACCCAGTACTTC	CASSSGFSGGGETQYF
many	TRBV19	TRBJ2-3	-	TGTGCCAGTAGTATCGGCGGCACAGATACGCAGTATTTT	CASSIGGTDTQYF
many	TRBV28	TRBJ2-1	TRBD2	TGTGCCAGCAGTCTAGCGGGAGGGCGGAATGAGCAGTTCTTC	CASSLAGGRNEQFF
many	TRBV20-1	TRBJ2-1	TRBD2	TGCAGTGCTGATCCCTCTAGCGCGGGAGTGAATGAGCAGTTCTTC	CSADPSSAGVNEQFF
many	TRBV3-1	TRBJ2-1	-	TGTGCCAGCAGCCAGGGGGCTTACAATGAGCAGTTCTTC	CASSQGAYNEQFF
many	TRBV13	TRBJ2-1	-	TGTGCCAGCAGCTTAGATCTCAACAATGAGCAGTTCTTC	CASSLDLNNEQFF
many	TRBV6-1	TRBJ2-5	TRBD2	TGTGCCAGCAGTGAAGGAGCGGGAGGGCTCCAAGAGACCCAGTACTTC	CASSEGAGGLQETQYF
many	TRBV6-5	TRBJ2-1	-	TGTGCCAGCAGTTACTGGCGCTCCCACCCGGAGTTCTTC	CASSYWRSHPEFF
many	TRBV28	TRBJ2-7	TRBD1	TGTGCCAGCAGTTTCGGACAGGGCCAGAACGAGCAGTACTTC	CASSFGQGQNEQYF
many	TRBV7-2	TRBJ2-1	TRBD2	TGTGCCAGCAGCCCGGCGGGAGTACGGAACAATGAGCAGTTCTTC	CASSPAGVRNNEQFF
few	TRBV14	TRBJ2-1	-	TGTGCCAGCAGCCAACTCAGGGATGAGCAGTTCTTC	CASSQLRDEQFF
many	TRBV28	TRBJ2-1	-	TGTGCCAGCAGCCGCCTCGGTCCCGTGCCCAATGAGCAGTTCTTC	CASSRLGPVPNEQFF
many	TRBV20-1	TRBJ2-2	TRBD2	TGCAGTGCTAAGGCTAGCGGGGTCACCGGGGAGCTGTTTTTT	CSAKASGVTGELFF
many	TRBV15	TRBJ2-1	-	TGTGCCACCAGCAGTACGTTAACAGGGTATTCCTACAATGAGCAGTCCTTC	CATSSTLTGYSYNEQSF
many	TRBV4-2	TRBJ1-2	TRBD1	TGTGCCAGCAGCCAAGCAGGGGGTCCTAACTATGGCTACACCTTC	CASSQAGGPNYGYTF
medium-sized	TRBV3-1	TRBJ1-6	-	TGTGCCAGCAGCCAAGGGAGCGGGACTGATGATTCACCCCTCCACTTT	CASSQGSGTDDSPLHF
many	TRBV25-1	TRBJ2-5	TRBD2	TGTGCCAGTAGTGACAGCAGCGGGGCGATTCAAGAGACCCAGTACTTC	CASSDSSGAIQETQYF
many	TRBV20-1	TRBJ2-1	-	TGCAGTGCTAGAGCGGGCACGGAGCAGTTCTTC	CSARAGTEQFF
many	TRBV3-1	TRBJ1-5	-	TGTGCCAGCAGCCAAGATCTTGCGGGGAGTCAGCCCCAGCATTTT	CASSQDLAGSQPQHF
many	TRBV29-1	TRBJ2-1	TRBD1	TGCAGCGTTGAAACAGGGGTGGACAATGAGCAGTTCTTC	CSVETGVDNEQFF
many	TRBV6-5	TRBJ1-1	-	TGTGCCACCAAGCCAAACGAGGGCTTGAACACTGAAGCTTTCTTT	CATKPNEGLNTEAFF
many	TRBV20-1	TRBJ2-5	-	TGCAGTGCTAGAGATGAGACAGGCCAAGAGACCCAGTACTTC	CSARDETGQETQYF
many	TRBV5-1	TRBJ1-5	-	TGCGCCAGCAGCCCGGACAGTACCAATCAGCCCCAGCATTTT	CASSPDSTNQPQHF